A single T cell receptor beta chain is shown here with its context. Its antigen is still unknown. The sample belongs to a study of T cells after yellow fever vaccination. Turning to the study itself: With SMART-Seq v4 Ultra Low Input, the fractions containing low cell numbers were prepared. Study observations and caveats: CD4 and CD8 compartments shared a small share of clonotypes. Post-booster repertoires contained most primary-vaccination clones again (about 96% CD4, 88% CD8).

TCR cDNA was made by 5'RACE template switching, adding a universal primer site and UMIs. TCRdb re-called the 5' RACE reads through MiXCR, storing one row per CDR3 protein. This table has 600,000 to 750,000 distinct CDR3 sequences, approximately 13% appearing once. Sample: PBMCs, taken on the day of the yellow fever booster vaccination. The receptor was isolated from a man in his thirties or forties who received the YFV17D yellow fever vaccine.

CDR3 residues: CASSYIGTSEAFF. CDR3 in DNA: TGTGCCAGCAGTTACATCGGGACGTCTGAAGCTTTCTTT. J is TRBJ1-1 and V is TRBV28; perhaps TRBD1 as D (5 bases). V lost 4 bases and J 6 bases, leaving 12 bases between the germline ends. The CDR3 sequence is 13 residues long. CDR1 is MDHEN, CDR2 SYDVKM, per germline. Together with reference TRBV28 and TRBJ1-1, the CDR3 gives the full variable domain: DVKVTQSSRYLVKRTGEKVFLECVQDMDHENMFWYRQDPGLGLRLIYFSYDVKMKEKGDIPEGYSVSREKKERFSLILESASTNQTSMYLCASSYIGTSEAFFGQGTRLTVV.